The entry below describes one T cell receptor beta chain. The data originate from a study of T cell responses to AZD1222 COVID-19 vaccine. CDR1 GTSNPN and CDR2 SVGIG come from the germline V gene (reference sequence). CDR3 length equals 13 residues. V lost 0 bases, J lost 6 bases, and 12 bases lay in between. The repertoire was sequenced with immunoSEQ multiplex PCR; TCRdb's copy has only in-frame clones and lacks some. The sample has some 130,000 clones, approximately 91% seen once. This sample comprised peripheral blood, obtained on day 0 of AZD1222 vaccination. This sequence joins TRBV30 and TRBJ2-7, with D uncertain. This receptor was taken from an adult in good health. DNA for the CDR3: TGTGCCTGGAGTGTTACCAGACCGGGCGAGCAGTACTTC. It specifies CAWSVTRPGEQYF.